Listed below are T cell receptor beta chains from one sample, sequenced in a study of blood T cell repertoires in COVID-19. Sequencing used immunoSEQ multiplex PCR; TCRdb keeps in-frame clones, though not all of them. The sample lists under 450,000 clones; about 87% were seen once. Sequencing was performed on PBMCs or T cells enriched from blood (not recorded which). Receptors originate from a young man who had recovered from COVID-19. The CDR3 runs from the conserved cysteine through the conserved F or W. Each record gives: V gene, D gene, J gene, clone size, CDR3 DNA, CDR3 protein. A D gene is named only where the DNA matches it firmly. Size tells how often a clone was seen (once, few, many) or the class of an expanded clone, and some rows leave it out.

V: TRBV2
D: TRBD1
J: TRBJ1-6
size: .
DNA: TGTGCCAGCGCGAGACAGGGGATTGATCAATCACCCCTCCACTTT
CDR3: CASARQGIDQSPLHF

V: TRBV5-1
D: TRBD1
J: TRBJ2-5
size: .
DNA: TGCGCCAGCACCGCATTCCTACAGGGGGAAGGTGAGACCCAGTACTTC
CDR3: CASTAFLQGEGETQYF

V: TRBV5-6
D: .
J: TRBJ2-1
size: .
DNA: TGTGCCAGCAGCTTAGGAGGGTCCTCCTACAATGAGCAGTTCTTC
CDR3: CASSLGGSSYNEQFF

V: TRBV4-1
D: .
J: TRBJ1-4
size: .
DNA: TGCGCCAGCAGCCGAATTCAGGGGACCCTGTTGACGGCTAATGAAAAACTGTTTTTT
CDR3: CASSRIQGTLLTANEKLFF

V: TRBV5-1
D: .
J: TRBJ1-6
size: .
DNA: TGCGCCAGCAGCTTGGCACCCAGGGATGGCTCACCCCTCCACTTT
CDR3: CASSLAPRDGSPLHF

V: TRBV19
D: TRBD1
J: TRBJ1-2
size: .
DNA: TGTGCCAGTAGTATCCGGGGCGCAGGGGGACTTGGCTACACCTTC
CDR3: CASSIRGAGGLGYTF

V: TRBV7-2
D: TRBD1
J: TRBJ2-2
size: once
DNA: TGTGCCAGCAGCTTCATAACAGGGGGCACCGGGGAGCTGTTTTTT
CDR3: CASSFITGGTGELFF

V: TRBV3-1/TRBV3-2
D: TRBD1
J: TRBJ1-2
size: .
DNA: TGTGCCAGCAGCCAAGGACAGGGATATGGCTACACCTTC
CDR3: CASSQGQGYGYTF

V: TRBV9
D: .
J: TRBJ2-7
size: .
DNA: TGTGCCAGCAGCCCCCGGGACAACCCTTACGAGCAGTACTTC
CDR3: CASSPRDNPYEQYF

V: TRBV6-5
D: .
J: TRBJ1-5
size: .
DNA: TGTGCCAGCAGTTACGCAGGGAAGGATCAGCCCCAGCATTTT
CDR3: CASSYAGKDQPQHF

V: TRBV4-1
D: TRBD1
J: TRBJ1-5
size: many
DNA: TGCGCCAGCAGCCAAGATGGACAGGGCAATCAGCCCCAGCATTTT
CDR3: CASSQDGQGNQPQHF

V: TRBV4-1
D: TRBD1
J: TRBJ2-2
size: .
DNA: TGCGCCAGCAGCCAAGAGGGGACAGGGGGTCTCACCGGGGAGCTGTTTTTT
CDR3: CASSQEGTGGLTGELFF

V: TRBV14
D: .
J: TRBJ1-1
size: many
DNA: TGTGCCAGCAGCTGGATGGGGGGCACTGAAGCTTTCTTT
CDR3: CASSWMGGTEAFF

V: TRBV5-5
D: .
J: TRBJ1-2
size: .
DNA: TGTGCCAGCAGCTCATCGGTAGATAACTATGGCTACACCTTC
CDR3: CASSSSVDNYGYTF

V: TRBV2
D: .
J: TRBJ2-5
size: .
DNA: TGTGCCAGCAGTGGTTATGGGGGGACCCAAGAGACCCAGTACTTC
CDR3: CASSGYGGTQETQYF

V: TRBV6-5
D: .
J: TRBJ1-5
size: .
DNA: TGTGCCACCCTTCCGGGACTCTATAGCAATCAGCCCCAGCATTTT
CDR3: CATLPGLYSNQPQHF

V: TRBV27
D: TRBD1
J: TRBJ2-4
size: .
DNA: TGTGCCAGCAGTTATAAAGGGGGCCGGGACATTCAGTACTTC
CDR3: CASSYKGGRDIQYF

V: TRBV12-5
D: .
J: TRBJ1-2
size: .
DNA: TGTGCTAGTGGTAGAGGGCGCGACTATGGCTACACCTTC
CDR3: CASGRGRDYGYTF

V: TRBV24-1
D: .
J: TRBJ2-2
size: .
DNA: TGTGCCACCAGTGGGGTAGGGGCCCCCACCGGGGAGCTGTTTTTT
CDR3: CATSGVGAPTGELFF

V: TRBV28
D: .
J: TRBJ1-5
size: .
DNA: TGTGCCAGCAGTCTCTATAGCAATCAGCCCCAGCATTTT
CDR3: CASSLYSNQPQHF

V: TRBV6-1
D: TRBD1
J: TRBJ1-2
size: .
DNA: TGTGCCAGCAGTGAAGCGTCAGGGACAGTGTACACCTTC
CDR3: CASSEASGTVYTF

V: TRBV7-6
D: .
J: TRBJ2-6
size: .
DNA: TGTGCCAGCAGCTGGACAAATGAATCTCACAAAGTCGGGCACGTCCTGACTTTC
CDR3: CASSWTNESHKVGHVLTF

V: TRBV7-8
D: TRBD1
J: TRBJ2-7
size: .
DNA: TGTGCCAGCATAAAAGGGTCCCCGACAGGGGCCATATACGAGCAGTACTTC
CDR3: CASIKGSPTGAIYEQYF

V: TRBV11-2
D: TRBD2
J: TRBJ2-1
size: .
DNA: TGTGCCAGCAGCCTTTCAGGGAGGGGTCATGAGCAGTTCTTC
CDR3: CASSLSGRGHEQFF

V: TRBV18
D: TRBD1
J: TRBJ1-6
size: .
DNA: TGTGCCAGCTCTTTGGGACAGGACAATTCACCCCTCCACTTT
CDR3: CASSLGQDNSPLHF

V: TRBV7-9
D: TRBD1
J: TRBJ1-1
size: .
DNA: TGTGCCAGCAGCTTAGCGAGACAGGGGAACACTGAAGCTTTCTTT
CDR3: CASSLARQGNTEAFF

V: TRBV27
D: TRBD1
J: TRBJ1-2
size: .
DNA: TGTGCCAGCAGACTGAACAGGGGTGGCTACACCTTC
CDR3: CASRLNRGGYTF

V: TRBV4-2
D: TRBD2
J: TRBJ2-7
size: .
DNA: TGTGCCAGCAGCCAAGGGCTAGCGGGGGGGACTACCTACGAGCAGTACTTC
CDR3: CASSQGLAGGTTYEQYF

V: TRBV11-2
D: .
J: TRBJ2-5
size: once
DNA: TGTGCCAGCAGCCAAGGGGGAGCTGAGACCCAGTACTTC
CDR3: CASSQGGAETQYF

V: TRBV13
D: .
J: TRBJ2-1
size: .
DNA: TGTGCCAGCAGCCTAAGGGGCCCGCTTAGCTCCTACAATGAGCAGTTCTTC
CDR3: CASSLRGPLSSYNEQFF

V: TRBV27
D: .
J: TRBJ1-1
size: .
DNA: TGTGCCAGCAGCCCCGCTGGGCAGAACACTGAAGCTTTCTTT
CDR3: CASSPAGQNTEAFF

V: TRBV2
D: TRBD1
J: TRBJ1-1
size: .
DNA: TGTGCCAGCAGTGGCCTCGCACAGGGGCTTTGGACTGAAGCTTTCTTT
CDR3: CASSGLAQGLWTEAFF

V: TRBV5-4
D: .
J: TRBJ1-1
size: .
DNA: TGTGCCAGCAGCTTGGTTGGTACGGACACTGAAGCTTTCTTT
CDR3: CASSLVGTDTEAFF

V: TRBV6-5
D: .
J: TRBJ1-3
size: .
DNA: TGTGCCAGCAGTCAGACTCATGGAAACACCATATATTTT
CDR3: CASSQTHGNTIYF

V: TRBV7-9
D: .
J: TRBJ2-7
size: .
DNA: TGTGCCAGCACCCGTAACTCCTACGAGCAGTACTTC
CDR3: CASTRNSYEQYF

V: TRBV27
D: .
J: TRBJ1-4
size: .
DNA: TGTGCCAGCAGTTTGGCGGCAGCGGGTGAAAAACTGTTTTTT
CDR3: CASSLAAAGEKLFF

V: TRBV2
D: TRBD1
J: TRBJ2-2
size: .
DNA: TGTGCCAGCAGCAGGGACAGGGGCTCCACCGGGGAGCTGTTTTTT
CDR3: CASSRDRGSTGELFF

V: TRBV4-3
D: .
J: TRBJ1-1
size: .
DNA: TGCGCCAGCAGCCAAGATCCGAGACAGGAGGCTTTCTTT
CDR3: CASSQDPRQEAFF

V: TRBV7-8
D: .
J: TRBJ2-3
size: .
DNA: TGTGCCAGCAGCTTCCGCTCTAGCTCCCCCAGCACAGATACGCAGTATTTT
CDR3: CASSFRSSSPSTDTQYF

V: TRBV12-3/TRBV12-4
D: .
J: TRBJ2-1
size: .
DNA: TGTGCCAGCAGTCGGGGATTCAATGAGCAGTTCTTC
CDR3: CASSRGFNEQFF

V: TRBV15
D: .
J: TRBJ1-1
size: once
DNA: TGTGCCACCAGGACGGGTATAGACGCGAACACTGAAGCTTTCTTT
CDR3: CATRTGIDANTEAFF

V: TRBV10-3
D: .
J: TRBJ2-3
size: .
DNA: TGTGCCAGCGGAACAACAGATACGCAGTATTTT
CDR3: CASGTTDTQYF